This TCR beta chain was observed in a study of blood T cell repertoires in COVID-19. In germline, CDR1 is GTSNPN, CDR2 SVGIG (reference sequence). There are 18 residues in the CDR3. Unmatched junction bases numbered 20, after V lost 5 bases and J lost 2 bases. The protocol was immunoSEQ multiplex PCR, while the TCRdb copy is restricted to in-frame clones and leaves out a portion. The table shows 150,000 to 200,000 clones, with around four fifths occurring only once. The clonotype originates from a woman in her 40s with acute or convalescent COVID-19. The sample comprised peripheral blood. The gene calls are TRBV30 and TRBJ2-7, with 8 nucleotides matching TRBD1. The CDR3 bases are TGTGCCTGGTCCCACCGGGACAGGAACCGAGATGGGGCCTACGAGCAGTACTTC. Amino acid sequence: CAWSHRDRNRDGAYEQYF.